Reported below is one TCR beta chain. What it recognizes is unknown. These data are taken from a study of T cell responses to AZD1222 COVID-19 vaccine. Study-wide findings and caveats: A mostly white British donor set with more females was recruited, and clonal diversity was possibly underestimated.

Germline V CDR1 and CDR2: SGDLS, YYNGEE. V was trimmed by 6 bases and J by 8 bases, leaving 24 bases between them. CDR3 length: 16 amino acids. The repertoire was sequenced with immunoSEQ multiplex PCR; TCRdb's copy has only in-frame clones and lacks some. The repertoire holds about 140,000 clones, with approximately 89% as singletons. The chain joins TRBV9 to TRBJ2-1, with D perhaps matching TRBD1 or TRBD2 (7 bases each). The sample here was peripheral blood, taken 28 days after the second AZD1222 dose. This clonotype was obtained from an adult who received the AZD1222 COVID-19 vaccine. The CDR3 DNA reads TGTGCCAGCACCCCAGGGGGGGGAACCCTCTTGGATGAGCAGTTCTTC. Translation: CASTPGGGTLLDEQFF. The full variable domain, in which reference TRBV9 and TRBJ2-1 provide the parts outside the CDR3, is DSGVTQTPKHLITATGQRVTLRCSPRSGDLSVYWYQQSLDQGLQFLIQYYNGEERAKGNILERFSAQQFPDLHSELNLSSLELGDSALYFCASTPGGGTLLDEQFFGPGTRLTVL.